These 5 T cell receptor beta chains were all obtained from the same sample, sequenced in a study of cytomegalovirus exposure and HLA in healthy donors. PCR employed 60 Vbeta and 13 Jbeta primers. The table came from immunoSEQ multiplex PCR; TCRdb's copy has only in-frame clones and leaves some out. The sample shows about 140,000 clones, 82% of them seen only once. What was sequenced was PBMCs. These receptors originate from a man aged 18 to 29 in good health and CMV-seropositive.

The rearrangement joins TRBV27 to TRBJ1-5; D perhaps matches TRBD1 (6 bases). V was pared by 5 bases and J by 6 bases, with 14 bases between. The CDR3 extends over 14 amino acids. Germline V CDR1 and CDR2: MNHEY, SMNVEV (reference sequence). This CDR3 is CASSPDRSPQPQHF. The CDR3, as DNA: TGTGCCAGCAGTCCTGACAGGAGCCCTCAGCCCCAGCATTTT.

This chain uses TRBV18 with TRBJ2-7, with a weak D call TRBD1 (6 bases). CDR1 KGHSH and CDR2 LQKENI come from the germline V gene. The V gene lost 4 bases and the J gene lost 2 bases, with 12 bases spanning the gap. This CDR3 region has 14 residues. The CDR3 region has the DNA TGTGCCAGCTCACAGATCGGACAGCCCTACGAGCAGTACTTC. Translating gives CASSQIGQPYEQYF.

The chain joins TRBV28 to TRBJ2-5; D is perhaps TRBD2 (5 bases). The CDR3 spans 13 residues. Germline CDR1 MDHEN, CDR2 SYDVKM. The V end was cut by 6 bases, the J end by 5 bases, with 13 bases between. The CDR3 here is CASRRTWMETQYF. As DNA, the CDR3 is TGTGCCAGCAGGAGGACTTGGATGGAGACCCAGTACTTC.

This clone appeared a few times. The V and J genes are TRBV5-4 and TRBJ1-2, with 7 nucleotides matching TRBD1. CDR1 SGHNT and CDR2 YYREEE come from the germline V gene (reference sequence). The CDR3 runs 14 residues. J lost 2 bases, V lost 4 bases, and 5 bases had no gene match. The CDR3 bases are TGTGCCAGCAGCCGCGGACAGGACAACTATGGCTACACCTTC. It encodes CASSRGQDNYGYTF.

The chain is built from TRBV7-9 and TRBJ2-7; tentatively, D is TRBD2 (6 bases). The CDR3 runs to 13 residues. Germline loops: CDR1 SEHNR, CDR2 FQNEAQ (reference sequence). V gave up 0 bases and J gave up 12 bases, with 15 bases separating them. The CDR3 spells CASSLAPGVEVYF. The CDR3 DNA is TGTGCCAGCAGCTTAGCCCCGGGGGTGGAGGTGTACTTC.